The text below deals with one T cell receptor (beta chain). This entry belongs to a study of blood T cell repertoires in COVID-19. The table came from immunoSEQ multiplex PCR; TCRdb's copy has only in-frame clones and leaves some out. The sample yields over 90,000 clones, roughly 87% seen once. V shed 2 bases and J 3 bases; nucleotides not matched to a gene: 7. CDR1 and CDR2 from the germline V gene are MNHNY and SVGAGI (reference sequence). The CDR3 has 16 amino acids. The chain has TRBV6-6 and TRBJ2-1, with 7 nucleotides matching TRBD1. The sample taken for sequencing was peripheral blood. The source is a man between 45 and 60 years old with active COVID-19. The CDR3 bases are TGTGCCAGCAGTTACCGACAGGGTTATATCTACAATGAGCAGTTCTTC. It yields the protein CASSYRQGYIYNEQFF.